These 10 T cell receptor beta chains were all obtained from the same sample, sequenced in a study of T cells in women clearing cervical HPV infection. Some clones are missing from TCRdb's copy, which holds only in-frame ones; the method was immunoSEQ multiplex PCR. The table lists about 24,000 clones. The sequencing input was blood buffy coat. The receptors shown here come from a woman aged 18-69 years with a cervical HPV16 infection that either progressed to CIN3+ or cleared (not recorded which).

About this clone: The read finishes 3 residues shy of the CDR3 end, and the germline J gene is used to complete it. The rearrangement joins TRBV7-8 to TRBJ2-3; TRBD2 agrees at 8 bases. Germline assignment: CDR1 SGHVS and CDR2 FQNEAQ. This CDR3 has 18 amino acids. The DNA read from the CDR3 is TGTGCCAGCAGCCCCACACGTCCCGGACTAGCACCGCAAGAGACG. Encoded protein: CASSPTRPGLAPQET. The CDR3 reads in full as CASSPTRPGLAPQETQYF.

As concerns this clone: The read halts 3 residues ahead of the CDR3 end, with the missing end drawn from the germline J gene. V and J are TRBV10-3 and TRBJ1-1, with D possibly being TRBD1 (5 bases). Deletions cut 8 bases from V and 0 bases from J, with 13 bases between. The CDR3 has 14 amino acids. The germline V gene encodes CDR1 ENHRY and CDR2 SYGVKD. CDR3: CAISMPGMNTEAFF. The CDR3 bases that were read are TGTGCCATCTCAATGCCAGGGATGAACACTGAA.

CDR3 DNA, as far as it was read: TGCAGTGCTAGAGCTAGCGGGAGAACAGATACG. This translates into CSARASGRTDT. In full, the CDR3 is CSARASGRTDTQYF. This chain uses TRBV20-1 with TRBJ2-3; 10 bases line up with TRBD2. The read finishes 3 residues shy of the CDR3 end, and the germline J gene is used to complete it. Germline V CDR1 and CDR2: DFQATT, SNEGSKA (reference sequence). V trimming: 1 base; J trimming: 3 bases; junction bases outside the gene matches: 1. The CDR3 consists of 14 residues.

Turning to this clone: The missing CDR3 end, 3 residues past where the read stops, is filled in from the germline J gene. The rearrangement links TRBV19 to TRBJ1-2; TRBD1 is a possible D gene (5 bases). The CDR3 runs 18 residues. Trimming shortened V by 4 bases and J by 0 bases, and 21 bases separated the two germline ends. From germline, CDR1 is LNHDA and CDR2 SQIVND (reference sequence). CDR3 in amino acids: CASSKGQVGQPANYGYTF. The part of the CDR3 DNA that was read is TGTGCCAGTAGTAAGGGGCAAGTCGGACAACCAGCTAACTATGGC.

Of note for this clone: The read finishes 3 residues shy of the CDR3 end, and the germline J gene is used to complete it. This rearrangement joins TRBV28 to TRBJ2-3; D ambiguous. V was trimmed by 8 bases and J by 5 bases, leaving 8 bases between them. The CDR3 has 11 amino acids. Germline V CDR1 and CDR2: MDHEN, SYDVKM. CDR3 amino acids: CASSRGDTQYF. The covered CDR3 bases are TGTGCCAGCTCCCGCGGAGATACG.

With regard to this clone: The read halts 3 residues ahead of the CDR3 end, with the missing end drawn from the germline J gene. The rearrangement joins TRBV6-2 or TRBV6-3 to TRBJ2-1; TRBD2 aligns across 8 bases. The germline V gene has CDR1 MNHEY and CDR2 SVGEGT. Losses at the gene ends were 0 bases for V and 5 bases for J; bases not matched to a gene: 6. CDR3 length: 16 residues. The DNA read from the CDR3 is TGTGCCAGCAGTTACTCTCCCACTAGCGGTCACAATGAG. Its protein product is CASSYSPTSGHNE. The whole CDR3 sequence reads CASSYSPTSGHNEQFF.

Of note for this clone: The read ends 3 residues shy of where the CDR3 ends; the end is completed using the germline J gene. This chain links TRBV7-6 with TRBJ1-4; 7 bases align to TRBD1. The CDR3 spans 16 residues. Germline CDR1 is SGHVS and CDR2 is FNYEAQ. CDR3 sequence: CASSLVAPGGNSPLFF. CDR3 DNA, as far as it was read: TGTGCCAGCAGCTTAGTAGCGCCAGGGGGGAATTCACCA.

With respect to this clone: The read comes to an end 3 residues before the CDR3 does, leaving the germline J gene to fill in the end. V and J are TRBV7-9 and TRBJ2-4, with a weak D call TRBD2 (5 bases). Per the germline V gene, CDR1 is SEHNR and CDR2 is FQNEAQ (reference sequence). CDR3 size: 12 residues. CDR3 amino acids: CASFRGDYGQYF. CDR3 bases read: TGTGCCAGCTTCCGAGGAGACTATGGT.

Worth noting for this clone: Read coverage stops 3 residues before the CDR3 terminus; the germline J gene supplies the remainder. V and J are TRBV29-1 and TRBJ2-1; TRBD2 matches at 7 bases. The trim removed 3 bases at V and 6 bases at J, leaving 14 bases unmatched. CDR1 is SQVTM and CDR2 is ANQGSEA in the germline V gene. CDR3 length: 16 residues. CDR3 sequence: CSVDGVAGLGGNEQFF. Incomplete CDR3 DNA: TGCAGCGTTGATGGGGTAGCGGGTCTGGGGGGCAATGAG.

To note about this clone: The read ends 3 residues before the CDR3 terminus; that terminus is restored from the germline J gene. The chain recombines TRBV14 with TRBJ1-1; 7 bases align to TRBD1. Germline V gene data show CDR1 as SGHDN and CDR2 as FVKESK. V lost 4 bases to trimming and J lost 5 bases; unmatched junction nucleotides: 4. The CDR3 length is 13 residues. This CDR3 is CASSPQGRTEAFF. The sequenced part of the CDR3 DNA is TGTGCCAGCAGCCCACAGGGGAGGACTGAA.